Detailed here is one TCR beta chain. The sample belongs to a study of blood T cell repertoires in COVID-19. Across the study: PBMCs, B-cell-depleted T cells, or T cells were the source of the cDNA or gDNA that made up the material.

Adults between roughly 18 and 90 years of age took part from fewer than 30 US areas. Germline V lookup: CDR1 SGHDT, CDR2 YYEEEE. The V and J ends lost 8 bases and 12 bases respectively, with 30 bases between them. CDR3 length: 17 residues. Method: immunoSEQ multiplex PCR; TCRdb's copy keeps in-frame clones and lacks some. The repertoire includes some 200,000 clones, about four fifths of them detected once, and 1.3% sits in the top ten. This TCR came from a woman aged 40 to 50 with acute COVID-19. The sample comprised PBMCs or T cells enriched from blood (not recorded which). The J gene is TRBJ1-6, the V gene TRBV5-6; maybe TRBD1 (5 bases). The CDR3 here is CASSQQLGSEWGGPLHF. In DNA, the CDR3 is TGTGCCAGTTCCCAGCAGCTTGGGTCAGAATGGGGCGGACCCCTCCACTTT.